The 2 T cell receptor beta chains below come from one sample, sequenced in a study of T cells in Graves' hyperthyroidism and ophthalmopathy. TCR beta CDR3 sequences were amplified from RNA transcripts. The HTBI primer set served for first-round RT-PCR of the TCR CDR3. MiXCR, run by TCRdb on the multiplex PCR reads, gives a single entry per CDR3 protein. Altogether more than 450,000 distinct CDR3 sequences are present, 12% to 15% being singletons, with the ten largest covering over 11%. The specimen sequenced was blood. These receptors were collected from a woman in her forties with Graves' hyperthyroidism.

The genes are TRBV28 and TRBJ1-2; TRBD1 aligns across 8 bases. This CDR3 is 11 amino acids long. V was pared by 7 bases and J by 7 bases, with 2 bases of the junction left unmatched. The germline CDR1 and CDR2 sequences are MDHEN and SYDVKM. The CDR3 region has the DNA TGTGCCAGCACCCAGGGGGCTGGCTACACCTTC. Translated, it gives CASTQGAGYTF.

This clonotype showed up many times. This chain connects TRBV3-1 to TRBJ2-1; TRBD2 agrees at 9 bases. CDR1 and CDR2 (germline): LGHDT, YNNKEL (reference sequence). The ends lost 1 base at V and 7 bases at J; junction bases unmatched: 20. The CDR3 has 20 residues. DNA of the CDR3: TGTGCCAGCAGCCAAGTATCGGCGGGAGGGCCGCCTTCGAGCTTTAATGAGCAGTTCTTC. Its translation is CASSQVSAGGPPSSFNEQFF.